This T cell receptor beta chain came from a study of blood T cell repertoires in COVID-19. Study background: Samples representing acute and convalescent COVID-19 were sourced from the United States, Italy and Spain. PBMCs, B-cell-depleted T cells, or T cells provided the cDNA or gDNA that made up the material.

Original analysis: Reference gene primer amplification in the assay estimated nucleated cell counts. The protocol was immunoSEQ multiplex PCR, while the TCRdb copy is restricted to in-frame clones and leaves out a portion. Clonal size and the V and J genes are those of that table, whereas D and trimming came from the DNA. The sample consists of 200,000 to 250,000 clones, about 79% of them appearing once. Germline CDR1 MNHEY, CDR2 SVGAGI. The CDR3 totals 14 residues. V was pared by 6 bases and J by 4 bases, with 15 bases between. This clone was counted a single time. The receptor was derived from a man over 45 with active or convalescent COVID-19. The chain recombines TRBV6-5 with TRBJ1-2; the D gene is possibly TRBD1 (5 bases). Input material: peripheral blood. The CDR3 protein is CASRLAGLGYGYTF. The CDR3 DNA is TGTGCCAGCAGACTAGCGGGGCTAGGCTATGGCTACACCTTC.